This TCR beta chain was identified during a study of identical twins. Study results and caveats: Beta out-of-frame sequences showed weaker excess sharing between twins.

The CDR3 consists of 13 residues. The germline V gene has CDR1 SNHLY and CDR2 FYNNEI. V was pared by 2 bases and J by 5 bases, with 7 bases between. TCRdb itself ran the 5' RACE reads through MiXCR, one entry per CDR3 protein. Of about 1.7 million distinct CDR3 sequences listed, around 29% are singletons. In the case of this clonotype: The antigen remains unidentified.

The material sequenced was cord blood. This TCR came from a newborn girl in good health. This chain joins TRBV2 and TRBJ1-5; D remains unclear. CDR3 DNA: TGTGCCAGCAGTGAAAGCAACGATCAGCCCCAGCATTTT. Amino acid sequence: CASSESNDQPQHF.